This T cell receptor (beta chain) came from a study of blood T cell repertoires in COVID-19. Study-wide background: COVID-19 samples collected from the United States, Italy and Spain covered acute and convalescent phases. The cDNA or gDNA used as material had been derived from T cells, B-cell-depleted T cells, or PBMCs.

The CDR3 has 15 residues. J was trimmed by 0 bases and V by 3 bases; bases with no gene match: 2. The V gene's germline CDR1 is KGHSH and CDR2 LQKENI. Seattle's enrolled individuals joined amid active infection and were then monitored longitudinally. Authors' methods: Amplification with reference gene primers provided the estimates of nucleated cell counts. Data came from immunoSEQ multiplex PCR; TCRdb stores just in-frame clones and leaves some out. The V and J calls and clone size were taken over from that table, and D and trimming were inferred from the DNA. The sample yields roughly 350,000 clones, 88% seen once.

The sequenced sample was peripheral blood. This sequence joins TRBV18 and TRBJ1-2; 9 bases line up with TRBD1. The sequence was collected from a woman aged 70-85 years with COVID-19, enrolled during active disease. The CDR3 is CASSPGTGPNYGYTF. CDR3 in DNA: TGTGCCAGCTCACCCGGGACAGGGCCTAACTATGGCTACACCTTC.